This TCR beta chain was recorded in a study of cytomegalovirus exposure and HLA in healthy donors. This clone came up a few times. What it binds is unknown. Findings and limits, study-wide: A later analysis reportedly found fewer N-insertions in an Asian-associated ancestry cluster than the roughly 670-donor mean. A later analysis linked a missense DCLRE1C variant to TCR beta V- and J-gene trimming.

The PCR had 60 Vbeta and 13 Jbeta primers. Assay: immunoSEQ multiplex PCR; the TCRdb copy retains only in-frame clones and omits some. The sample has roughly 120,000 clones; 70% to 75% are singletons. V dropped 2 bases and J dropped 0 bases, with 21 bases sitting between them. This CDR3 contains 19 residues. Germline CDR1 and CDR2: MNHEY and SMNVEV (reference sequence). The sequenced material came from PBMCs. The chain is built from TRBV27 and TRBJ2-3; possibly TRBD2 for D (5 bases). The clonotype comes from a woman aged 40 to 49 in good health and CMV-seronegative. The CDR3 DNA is TGTGCCAGCAGTTTAATTGGCGGAGGAGGCCCCTTGAGCACAGATACGCAGTATTTT. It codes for CASSLIGGGGPLSTDTQYF.